This TCR beta chain was observed in a study of CD8 T cells in Susac syndrome. Study outcomes and limitations: As the study acknowledged, the number of individuals who were part of its TCR sequencing and HLA analysis was relatively small.

When the RNA was reverse transcribed, random hexamers were used with an input of about 0.5 to 1 ug. Amplification of TCR beta CDR3 across 54 Vbeta and 13 Jbeta was performed with immunoSEQ multiplex PCR. TCRdb reanalysed the immunoSEQ multiplex PCR reads using MiXCR and keeps one entry per CDR3 protein. The sample carries 150,000 to 200,000 distinct CDR3 sequences, 90% to 95% recorded once. Notes on this clonotype: Its antigen is not known.

Germline V lookup: CDR1 SNHLY, CDR2 FYNNEI. The CDR3 length is 11 residues. Trimming cost V 7 bases and J 13 bases, with 16 bases left between them. The authors sequenced TCR beta from blood CD8+ and CD4+ T cells. Both CD4+ and CD8+ T cells were negatively isolated, and TEMRA cells underwent FACS enrichment. Specimen: CD4+ T cells from PBMCs. The chain couples TRBV2 to TRBJ2-5; D is unresolved. The sequence was collected from a human donor in good health. This CDR3 reads CASTREADPYF. The CDR3 region has the DNA TGTGCCAGCACCCGAGAAGCCGATCCGTACTTC.